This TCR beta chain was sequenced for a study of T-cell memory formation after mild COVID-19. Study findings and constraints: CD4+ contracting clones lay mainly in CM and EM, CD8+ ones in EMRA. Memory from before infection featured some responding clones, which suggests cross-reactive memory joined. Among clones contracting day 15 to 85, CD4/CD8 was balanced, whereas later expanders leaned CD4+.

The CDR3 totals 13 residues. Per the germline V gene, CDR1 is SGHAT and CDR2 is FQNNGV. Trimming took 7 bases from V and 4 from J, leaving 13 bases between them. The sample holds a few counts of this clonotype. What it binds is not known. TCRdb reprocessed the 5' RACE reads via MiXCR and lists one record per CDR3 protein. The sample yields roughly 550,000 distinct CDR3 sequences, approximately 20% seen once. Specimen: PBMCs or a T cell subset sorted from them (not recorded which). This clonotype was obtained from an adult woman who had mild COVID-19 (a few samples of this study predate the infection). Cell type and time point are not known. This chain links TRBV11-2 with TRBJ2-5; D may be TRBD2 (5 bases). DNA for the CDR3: TGTGCCAGCACCCACGGGGAAGGAGAGACCCAGTACTTC. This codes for CASTHGEGETQYF.